This TCR beta chain was documented in a study of cytomegalovirus exposure and HLA in healthy donors. The PCR used 60 Vbeta and 13 Jbeta primers. Data came from immunoSEQ multiplex PCR; TCRdb stores just in-frame clones and leaves some out. The table has more than 65,000 clones, roughly 80% seen once. With regard to this clone: The antigen remains undetermined.

V shed 5 bases and J shed 4 bases, with 17 bases lying between them. Per germline, CDR1 MNHEY and CDR2 SMNVEV (reference sequence). The length of the CDR3 is 15 residues. Study-wide points: Generally TCR sequences proved uncommon, though certain public TCRs appeared in numerous donors. A later examination showed that TCR association rates differed by HLA locus, with DRB1 most and HLA-C fewest. Fewer N-insertions (relative to the approximately 670-donor mean) were reportedly seen in an Asian-associated ancestry cluster in a later analysis. TCR beta chains associated with HLA were, in a later analysis, more clonally expanded than equally common others.

The receptor's source is a woman aged 45-65 years in good health and CMV-seropositive. The source material was PBMCs. V gene TRBV27 combines with J gene TRBJ1-2; possibly TRBD1 for D (5 bases). CDR3 sequence (DNA): TGTGCCAGCAGTCTCCGGGGGTTAGGGATCTATGGCTACACCTTC. It encodes CASSLRGLGIYGYTF.